The 10 T cell receptor beta chains below all came from one sample that was sequenced in a study of CD8+ T cells in alopecia areata. Isolated RNA was reverse transcribed into cDNA used as the sequencing template. The data were produced by immunoSEQ multiplex PCR, yet TCRdb's version contains in-frame clones alone and is incomplete. Observed in the sample are about 300,000 clones, none of them singletons. It was with CD4, CD8alpha, NKG2D, NKG2ACE and other markers that pooled cutaneous lymph node cells were sorted. Sequenced: CD4+ T cells sorted from a lymph node. These receptors came from a C3H/HeJ mouse with alopecia areata. This mouse strain has H2-k as its MHC haplotype.

This clone has a handful of counts. Here the gene names and germline are mouse. The sequenced fragment ends 4 residues before the CDR3 boundary, so the rest is inferred from the germline J gene. This sample includes further DNA sequences coding for the same CDR3. The chain combines TRBV31 with TRBJ2-7, with 11 nucleotides matching TRBD2. CDR1 and CDR2 from the germline V gene are GKSSPN and SITVG. The CDR3 runs 14 residues. Partial CDR3 DNA: TGTGCCTGGAGCCTTGGGACTGGGGGTTAT. It encodes CAWSLGTGGY. The complete CDR3 protein is CAWSLGTGGYEQYF. The full variable domain, completed using reference TRBV31 and TRBJ2-7, is AQTIHQWPVAEIKAVGSPLSLGCTIKGKSSPNLYWYWQATGGTLQQLFYSITVGQVESVVQLNLSASRPKDDQFILSTEKLLLSHSGFYLCAWSLGTGGYEQYFGPGTRLTVL.

A note on this clone: The gene names given are mouse names. The sequenced fragment ends 4 residues before the CDR3 boundary, so the rest is inferred from the germline J gene. Other DNA sequences of this sample code for an identical CDR3. The chain uses TRBV14 and TRBJ2-7, with 7 bases lining up with TRBD1. Germline CDR1 reads SGHDT; CDR2 reads FRDEAV. The length of the CDR3 is 14 residues. V trimming: 2 bases; J trimming: 0 bases; junction bases outside the gene matches: 2. Here the CDR3 reads CASSFWDSSYEQYF. The sequenced part of the CDR3 DNA is TGTGCCAGCAGTTTTTGGGACAGCTCCTAT.

Comment on this clone: Mouse gene names apply. This sample includes further DNA sequences coding for the same CDR3. The sequenced CDR3 bases are TGTGCCAGCAGTGATGCTCCTGGGAACACCGGG. This sequence encodes CASSDAPGNTG. The complete CDR3 protein is CASSDAPGNTGQLYF. This chain connects TRBV13-1 to TRBJ2-2; maybe TRBD2 (5 bases). The read stops 4 residues short of the end of the CDR3; the missing end is completed from the germline J gene. Germline V gene data show CDR1 as NSHNY and CDR2 as SYGAGN. The CDR3 consists of 15 residues. V lost 0 bases, J lost 2 bases, and 8 bases lay in between.

A remark on this clone: Gene names refer to mouse genes. The CDR3 extends 4 residues past the end of the read, so its final part is completed from the germline J gene. The J gene is TRBJ2-2, the V gene TRBV19, with a weak D call TRBD1 (6 bases). The CDR3 is 15 amino acids. V gave up 3 bases and J gave up 1 base, with 10 bases separating them. Per germline, CDR1 FNHDT and CDR2 SITEND (reference sequence). CDR3 bases read: TGTGCCAGCAGTACACCGGGACAAAACACCGGG. Amino acids: CASSTPGQNTG. The CDR3 in full is CASSTPGQNTGQLYF. Complete variable domain (other parts from reference TRBV19 and TRBJ2-2): GGIITQTPKFLIGQEGQKLTLKCQQNFNHDTMYWYRQDSGKGLRLIYYSITENDLQKGDLSEGYDASREKKSSFSLTVTSAQKNEMAVFLCASSTPGQNTGQLYFGEGSKLTVL.

Worth noting for this clone: Germline and genes: mouse. The read halts 4 residues ahead of the CDR3 end, with the missing end drawn from the germline J gene. The rearrangement uses TRBV19 and TRBJ2-2; D is undetermined. V was cut by 8 bases and J by 0 bases, with 5 bases left in between. Per the germline V gene, CDR1 is FNHDT and CDR2 is SITEND (reference sequence). The CDR3 contains 12 residues. The sequenced CDR3 bases are TGTGCCAGTCAAGCAAACACCGGG. This sequence encodes CASQANTG. In full, the CDR3 is CASQANTGQLYF.

This clone was picked up a small number of times. The germline and genes are mouse ones. The CDR3 end falls 4 residues outside the read, so it is completed with the germline J gene. This chain links TRBV13-1 with TRBJ1-2; 10 positions agree with TRBD1. Germline V gene sequence: CDR1 NSHNY, CDR2 SYGAGN. This CDR3 is built from 14 residues. The sequenced part of the CDR3 DNA is TGTGCCAGCAGGAAGGGACAGGGGATTTTC. It translates to CASRKGQGIF. The CDR3 reads in full as CASRKGQGIFDYTF.

This clone turned up a few times. Here the gene names and germline are mouse. The CDR3 end lies 4 residues beyond the end of the read and is filled in from the germline J gene. This sample includes further DNA sequences coding for the same CDR3. V and J are TRBV13-2 and TRBJ2-5; TRBD2 matches 7 bases. The CDR3 loop spans 15 amino acids. CDR1 NNHNN and CDR2 SYGAGS come from the germline V gene (reference sequence). With V trimmed by 0 bases and J by 0 bases, 1 base remained unmatched. The CDR3 bases that were read are TGTGCCAGCGGTGATGGGGGGGGTAACCAAGAC. Its protein is CASGDGGGNQD. The CDR3 in full is CASGDGGGNQDTQYF.

Of note for this clone: All gene names here are mouse names. The observed sequence ends 4 residues before the CDR3 terminus, with the missing tail filled in from the germline J gene. This rearrangement joins TRBV13-3 to TRBJ2-2; the match to TRBD1 covers 8 bases. V gave up 6 bases and J gave up 0 bases; unmatched junction bases: 4. This CDR3 region has 15 residues. Germline CDR1 is NNHDY and CDR2 is SYVADS. The CDR3 region is CASTRTGPNTGQLYF. The part of the CDR3 DNA that was read is TGTGCCAGCACCAGGACAGGGCCAAACACCGGG. Full variable domain (missing parts from reference TRBV13-3 and TRBJ2-2): EAAVTQSPRSKVAVTGGKVTLSCHQTNNHDYMYWYRQDTGHGLRLIHYSYVADSTEKGDIPDGYKASRPSQENFSLILELASLSQTAVYFCASTRTGPNTGQLYFGEGSKLTVL.

This clone was observed at least ten times. The gene symbols are mouse symbols. The read ends 4 residues before the CDR3 terminus; that terminus is restored from the germline J gene. Within the sample, other DNA sequences also encode this same CDR3. The chain is built from TRBV1 and TRBJ2-1, with D perhaps TRBD1 or TRBD2 (5 bases each). The V gene's germline CDR1 is NSQYPW and CDR2 LRSPGD (reference sequence). Trimming cost V 1 base and J 3 bases, with 7 bases left between them. The CDR3 is 14 residues long. This CDR3 reads CTCSAGGVYAEQFF. The CDR3 bases that were read are TGCACCTGCAGTGCAGGGGGCGTCTATGCT. Using reference TRBV1 and TRBJ2-1 for the parts outside the CDR3, the full variable domain is VTLLEQNPRWRLVPRGQAVNLRCILKNSQYPWMSWYQQDLQKQLQWLFTLRSPGDKEVKSLPGADYLATRVTDTELRLQVANMSQGRTLYCTCSAGGVYAEQFFGPGTRLTVL.

This clone was seen more than once but under ten times. Germline and genes: mouse. The CDR3 sequence: CASRSTGGTEVFF. CDR3 DNA (partial): TGTGCCAGCAGATCGACAGGGGGCACA. The chain joins TRBV19 to TRBJ1-1, with TRBD1 matching 9 bases. The read falls 4 residues short of the CDR3 end, and the missing part is taken from the germline J gene. Germline V lookup: CDR1 FNHDT, CDR2 SITEND (reference sequence). With 5 bases clipped from V and 4 bases from J, the junction kept 3 bases outside the gene matches. This CDR3 is built from 13 residues.